The clone carrying this TCR beta chain has more than one count but fewer than ten. Its antigen is not identified. The CDR3 spans 16 residues. Trimming left V 2 bases short and J 2 bases short, with 10 bases between. Germline CDR1 MNHEY, CDR2 SMNVEV (reference sequence). Healthy Caucasians from Russia aged roughly 6 to 95 served as donors. A J-beta primer mix and a sample-barcoded 5' primer were used in a second PCR of about 6 to 12 cycles. TCRdb reanalysed the 5' RACE reads using MiXCR and keeps one entry per CDR3 protein. The data show nearly 800,000 distinct CDR3 sequences, 56% seen once. The data originate from a study of blood T cells in healthy people across ages. Study results and caveats: Diversity estimates from one million T cells were considered underestimates.

V gene TRBV27 combines with J gene TRBJ2-6; unclear D gene. The sample comprised blood. The sequence came from a man in his forties or fifties in good health. CDR3 region: CASSLLYSTGANVLTF. The CDR3 DNA reads TGTGCCAGCAGTTTACTCTACAGCACTGGGGCCAACGTCCTGACTTTC.